A single sample is the source of the 29 T cell receptor beta chains below, sequenced in a study of T cell repertoires in cytomegalovirus infection. TCRdb analysed the reads with MiXCR anew, one entry per CDR3 protein. The sample contains hundreds of thousands of distinct CDR3 sequences, approximately 25% of which appear only once. Source material: CD8+ T cells from PBMCs. These receptors originate from a human donor in good health (CMV status not recorded). Some clones in this sample may be carry-over from other donors' samples.

This clonotype appeared a few times. The chain employs TRBV6-1 and TRBJ2-1, with 8 nucleotides matching TRBD2. The CDR3 runs to 14 residues. Germline lookup yields CDR1 MNHNS and CDR2 SASEGT. Trimming took 8 bases from V and 8 from J; bases not matched to a gene: 11. CDR3 protein: CASRREGSSDEQFF. CDR3 nucleotides: TGTGCCAGCCGTCGGGAGGGGTCGAGCGATGAGCAGTTCTTC.

This clonotype was seen only a few times. CDR3 in amino acids: CASAVSGGAGDTQYF. The CDR3 coding sequence is TGTGCCAGCGCAGTCAGCGGGGGGGCCGGCGATACGCAGTATTTT. V and J are TRBV28 and TRBJ2-3; 10 positions agree with TRBD2. Germline V lookup: CDR1 MDHEN, CDR2 SYDVKM. This CDR3 contains 15 residues. V trimming: 8 bases; J trimming: 6 bases; junction bases outside the gene matches: 11. The variable domain in full, with the rest retrieved from reference TRBV28 and TRBJ2-3, is DVKVTQSSRYLVKRTGEKVFLECVQDMDHENMFWYRQDPGLGLRLIYFSYDVKMKEKGDIPEGYSVSREKKERFSLILESASTNQTSMYLCASAVSGGAGDTQYFGPGTRLTVL.

This clonotype turned up a few times. CDR3 amino acids: CASSQWSSGNTIYF. CDR3 nucleotide sequence: TGTGCCAGCAGCCAGTGGAGCTCTGGAAACACCATATATTTT. The chain is built from TRBV14 and TRBJ1-3, with D uncertain. The CDR3 runs 14 residues. The germline V gene encodes CDR1 SGHDN and CDR2 FVKESK. Deletions cut 3 bases from V and 0 bases from J, with 6 bases between. Full variable domain (rest looked up from reference TRBV14 and TRBJ1-3): EAGVTQFPSHSVIEKGQTVTLRCDPISGHDNLYWYRRVMGKEIKFLLHFVKESKQDESGMPNNRFLAERTGGTYSTLKVQPAELEDSGVYFCASSQWSSGNTIYFGEGSWLTVV.

This clonotype was observed a few times. V usage is TRBV7-2 and J usage is TRBJ2-3; D perhaps matches TRBD1 (7 bases). Trimming shortened V by 1 base and J by 3 bases, and 14 bases separated the two germline ends. The CDR3 totals 16 residues. Germline V gene data show CDR1 as SGHTA and CDR2 as FQGNSA. The DNA of the CDR3 is TGTGCCAGCAGCTTAGTAGGGGGCCGGGGGACAGATACGCAGTATTTT. As protein: CASSLVGGRGTDTQYF.

This clonotype was detected many times. V and J are TRBV7-8 and TRBJ1-1, with a weak D call TRBD1 (5 bases). Germline CDR1 and CDR2: SGHVS and FQNEAQ. The CDR3 is 15 amino acids. V was pared by 5 bases and J by 3 bases, with 16 bases between. CDR3 in amino acids: CASSPRGLGDTEAFF. For the CDR3, the DNA is TGTGCCAGCAGCCCCCGGGGTCTAGGGGACACTGAAGCTTTCTTT.

This clonotype has a count of ten or more. The chain has TRBV14 and TRBJ1-3, with TRBD1 as a possible D gene (5 bases). Germline V lookup: CDR1 SGHDN, CDR2 FVKESK. The CDR3 extends over 15 amino acids. V lost 4 bases, J lost 2 bases, and 12 bases lay in between. CDR3 amino acids: CASSPAGGTGNTIYF. In DNA form, the CDR3 reads TGTGCCAGCAGCCCGGCGGGGGGAACTGGAAACACCATATATTTT.

The genes are TRBV27 and TRBJ1-1; TRBD1 matches at 7 bases. The CDR3 spans 14 residues. Trimming removed 6 bases from V and 1 base from J; junction bases left unmatched: 5. Germline lookup yields CDR1 MNHEY and CDR2 SMNVEV (reference sequence). CDR3 in DNA: TGTGCCAGCAGGGAGGGACAGCGGAACACTGAAGCTTTCTTT. Its protein is CASREGQRNTEAFF.

The chain joins TRBV19 to TRBJ1-1; D not certain. Trimming stripped 3 bases from V and 4 bases from J, with 12 bases between. CDR3 length equals 14 residues. CDR1 is LNHDA, CDR2 SQIVND, per germline (reference sequence). This CDR3 is CASSMRAPGTEAFF. DNA for the CDR3: TGTGCCAGTAGTATGAGGGCGCCGGGCACTGAAGCTTTCTTT.

Remarks on this clonotype: A much bigger clone sits one base away, suggesting this may be a read error. The chain recombines TRBV11-1 with TRBJ2-1, with D perhaps TRBD2 (6 bases). Germline V gene lookup returns CDR1 SGHAT and CDR2 FQDESV (reference sequence). The CDR3 runs 15 residues. The CDR3 spells CASSLALAAYNGQFF. The CDR3 DNA reads TGTGCCAGCAGCTTAGCACTAGCAGCGTACAATGGGCAGTTCTTC.

Concerning this clonotype itself: Lacking the conserved final phenylalanine or tryptophan, this CDR3 likely reflects a read error. V gene TRBV28 combines with J gene TRBJ2-3, with TRBD1 as a possible D gene (6 bases). Trimming removed 5 bases at V and 0 bases at J, with 15 bases between. Germline lookup yields CDR1 MDHEN and CDR2 SYDVKM. The CDR3 loop spans 16 amino acids. The CDR3 region has the DNA TGTGCCAGCAGTAGTACGGACAGTCGAAGCACAGATACGCAGTATTTG. Translated, it gives CASSSTDSRSTDTQYL.

This clonotype has at least ten counts. The J gene is TRBJ1-2, the V gene TRBV28; D remains unclear. Trimming cost V 2 bases and J 8 bases, with 15 bases left between them. This CDR3 has 14 residues. The germline gives CDR1 MDHEN, CDR2 SYDVKM. The CDR3 reads CASSLAGNPRGYTF. In DNA form, the CDR3 reads TGTGCCAGCAGTTTAGCTGGGAACCCGCGGGGCTACACCTTC.

The chain combines TRBV12-5 with TRBJ1-2, with 10 bases aligning to TRBD1. The V segment lost 6 bases and the J segment 2 bases; nucleotides outside the gene matches: 6. Germline CDR1 is LGHNT and CDR2 is FRNRAP. This CDR3 has 15 amino acids. DNA for the CDR3: TGTGCTAGTGGGAATGACAGGGGGCCAAACTATGGCTACACCTTC. This gives the protein CASGNDRGPNYGYTF.

The chain employs TRBV5-6 and TRBJ2-7, with TRBD1 identical over 12 bases. Germline V lookup: CDR1 SGHDT, CDR2 YYEEEE. The V and J ends lost 2 bases and 6 bases, in that order; junction bases with no gene match: 3. This CDR3 is built from 14 residues. CDR3 in amino acids: CASSFGTGGAEQYV. CDR3 DNA: TGTGCCAGCAGCTTTGGGACAGGGGGCGCCGAGCAGTACGTC.

The chain links TRBV14 to TRBJ2-5, with D perhaps given as TRBD1 or TRBD2 (5 bases each). Per germline, CDR1 SGHDN and CDR2 FVKESK. The CDR3 has 17 amino acids. With 5 bases removed from V and 3 bases from J, the gap between germline ends came to 22 bases. CDR3 nucleotide sequence: TGTGCCAGCAGCGCATACCGGGACCCGATGTGGGAAGAGACCCAGTACTTC. It is translated as CASSAYRDPMWEETQYF.

J is TRBJ1-4 and V is TRBV6-5; tentative D call: TRBD1 (5 bases). V was cut by 6 bases and J by 7 bases, with 15 bases left in between. The germline gives CDR1 MNHEY, CDR2 SVGAGI. This CDR3 has 14 residues. The CDR3 coding sequence is TGTGCCAGCAGCCCTGACAGTTTGGGTGAAAAACTGTTTTTT. Its protein is CASSPDSLGEKLFF.

This clonotype was recorded a few times. This chain uses TRBV27 with TRBJ2-7, with 8 bases lining up with TRBD2. Looked up from germline, CDR1 is MNHEY and CDR2 is SMNVEV (reference sequence). There are 14 residues in the CDR3. Trimming took 3 bases from V and 4 from J; bases not matched to a gene: 5. The CDR3 is CASSFAGGQYEQYF. Here the CDR3 DNA reads TGTGCCAGCAGTTTTGCGGGGGGCCAGTACGAGCAGTACTTC.

This clonotype has at least ten counts. The chain has TRBV7-9 and TRBJ2-1, with D uncertain. Germline CDR1 and CDR2: SEHNR and FQNEAQ (reference sequence). CDR3 length: 15 amino acids. Trimming removed 1 base at V and 1 base at J, with 8 bases between. CDR3 loop: CASSLVTGSYNEQFF. DNA of the CDR3: TGTGCCAGCAGCTTAGTAACGGGTTCCTACAATGAGCAGTTCTTC.

There are many counts of this clonotype. V and J are TRBV7-6 and TRBJ1-1; perhaps TRBD1 as D (5 bases). Germline V gives CDR1 SGHVS, CDR2 FNYEAQ. Trimming stripped 1 base from V and 1 base from J, with 13 bases between. The CDR3 runs 16 residues. CDR3 in amino acids: CASSLDPVRGNTEAFF. The CDR3 region has the DNA TGTGCCAGCAGCTTAGACCCCGTTAGGGGGAACACTGAAGCTTTCTTT.

CDR3 DNA sequence: TGCAGTGCTAGAGATGGCCGCGGGTCGGGAGAGCAGTTCTTC. Protein product: CSARDGRGSGEQFF. The V and J genes are TRBV20-1 and TRBJ2-1; perhaps TRBD2 as D (5 bases). V shed 0 bases and J shed 10 bases, with 16 bases lying between them. The CDR3 contains 14 residues. The V gene's germline CDR1 is DFQATT and CDR2 SNEGSKA (reference sequence).

This clonotype has at least ten counts. The V call is TRBV7-2, the J call TRBJ1-2, with 10 bases identical to TRBD1. Germline values: CDR1 SGHTA, CDR2 FQGNSA. CDR3 size: 17 residues. The V gene end was trimmed by 0 bases and the J gene end by 4 bases; junction bases not matched to a gene: 8. CDR3 in amino acids: CASSLATPGQGGYGYTF. As DNA, the CDR3 is TGTGCCAGCAGCTTAGCGACGCCAGGACAGGGGGGCTATGGCTACACCTTC. Complete variable domain (other parts from reference TRBV7-2 and TRBJ1-2): GAGVSQSPSNKVTEKGKDVELRCDPISGHTALYWYRQSLGQGLEFLIYFQGNSAPDKSGLPSDRFSAERTGGSVSTLTIQRTQQEDSAVYLCASSLATPGQGGYGYTFGSGTRLTVV.

This chain links TRBV20-1 with TRBJ2-1; the D is unclear. The V end was cut by 5 bases, the J end by 7 bases, with 9 bases between. The germline V gene encodes CDR1 DFQATT and CDR2 SNEGSKA (reference sequence). This CDR3 spans 11 amino acids. The chain's CDR3 is CSAGPSNEQFF. The CDR3 nucleotides read TGCAGTGCTGGCCCCAGTAATGAGCAGTTCTTC.

The chain carries TRBV7-4 and TRBJ1-1; the D is unclear. CDR1 is SGHVT and CDR2 is SQSDAQ in the germline V gene. The V gene lost 5 bases and the J gene lost 3 bases, with 10 bases spanning the gap. The CDR3 runs to 13 residues. The DNA for the CDR3 is TGTGCCAGCAGCAGAGAGTGGGACACTGAAGCTTTCTTT. Residues: CASSREWDTEAFF.

This chain joins TRBV24-1 and TRBJ2-2; unclear D gene. The V and J ends lost 3 bases and 0 bases respectively, with 10 bases between them. Germline V gene data show CDR1 as KGHDR and CDR2 as SFDVKD. CDR3 length: 16 amino acids. The CDR3: CATSDRAEPNTGELFF. In nucleotides, the CDR3 is TGTGCCACCAGTGATAGGGCAGAGCCGAACACCGGGGAGCTGTTTTTT.

The chain uses TRBV20-1 and TRBJ2-2; 10 bases fit TRBD1. Trimming at V came to 2 bases and at J to 0 bases, leaving 6 bases not matched to a gene. From germline, CDR1 is DFQATT and CDR2 SNEGSKA (reference sequence). This CDR3 is 17 amino acids long. CDR3 loop: CSARPTGGYANTGELFF. The DNA for the CDR3 is TGCAGTGCTAGACCGACAGGGGGCTACGCGAACACCGGGGAGCTGTTTTTT.

For the CDR3, the DNA is TGTGCCAGCAGCTTATCCCCGGGTGATGCGAACACCGGGGAGCTGTTTTTT. Translated: CASSLSPGDANTGELFF. This sequence joins TRBV7-3 and TRBJ2-2; D unclear. This CDR3 has 17 amino acids. The V gene lost 2 bases and the J gene lost 0 bases, with 13 bases spanning the gap. CDR1 is SGHTA and CDR2 is FQGTGA in the germline V gene.

Notes on this clonotype: An end of the junction does not agree with germline; a read error may underlie this. This chain links TRBV15 with TRBJ1-1; 7 bases agree with TRBD1. The CDR3 consists of 16 residues. From germline, CDR1 is LNHNV and CDR2 YYDKDF (reference sequence). CDR3 DNA: TGTGTCACCAGCAGAGGAAAAGGGGGCATGTACACTGAAGCTTTCTTT. This codes for CVTSRGKGGMYTEAFF.

In the case of this clonotype: This may stem from a read error, because a much larger clone lies one nucleotide away. The chain joins TRBV7-6 to TRBJ2-2; D is perhaps TRBD1 or TRBD2 (5 bases each). In germline, CDR1 is SGHVS, CDR2 FNYEAQ. The CDR3 totals 13 residues. The CDR3 DNA follows: TGTGCCAGCAGCGGGACCGTGGCCGGGGATCTGTTTTTT. Amino acids: CASSGTVAGDLFF.

This clonotype was detected only a few times. V usage is TRBV7-9 and J usage is TRBJ1-2, with D uncertain. The V gene lost 4 bases and the J gene lost 0 bases, with 12 bases spanning the gap. The germline gives CDR1 SEHNR, CDR2 FQNEAQ (reference sequence). The CDR3 sequence is 15 residues long. The CDR3 is CASSSTGVPNYGYTF. The CDR3 bases are TGTGCCAGCAGCTCGACGGGCGTCCCTAACTATGGCTACACCTTC.

The CDR3: CSVEMGGIYGYTF. CDR3 nucleotide sequence: TGCAGCGTAGAAATGGGGGGTATCTATGGCTACACCTTC. V usage is TRBV29-1 and J usage is TRBJ1-2; TRBD1 might be the D (5 bases). The CDR3 length is 13 residues. Germline V gene sequence: CDR1 SQVTM, CDR2 ANQGSEA. V lost 6 bases, J lost 4 bases, and 15 bases lay in between.